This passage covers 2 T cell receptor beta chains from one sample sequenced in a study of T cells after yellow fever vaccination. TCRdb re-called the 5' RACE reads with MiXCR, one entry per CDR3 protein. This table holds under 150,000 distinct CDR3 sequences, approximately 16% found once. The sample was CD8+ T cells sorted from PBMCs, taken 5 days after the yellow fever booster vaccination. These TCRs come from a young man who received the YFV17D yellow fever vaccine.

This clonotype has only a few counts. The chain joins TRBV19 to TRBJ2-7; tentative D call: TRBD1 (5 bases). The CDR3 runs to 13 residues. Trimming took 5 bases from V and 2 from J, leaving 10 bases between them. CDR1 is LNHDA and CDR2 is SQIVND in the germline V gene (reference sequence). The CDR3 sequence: CASSSLTAYEQYF. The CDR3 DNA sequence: TGTGCCAGTAGTTCCCTGACAGCCTACGAGCAGTACTTC.

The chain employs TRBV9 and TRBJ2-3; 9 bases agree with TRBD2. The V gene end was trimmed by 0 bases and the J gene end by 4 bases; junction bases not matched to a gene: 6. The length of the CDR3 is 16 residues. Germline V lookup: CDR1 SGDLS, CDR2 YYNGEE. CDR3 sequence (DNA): TGTGCCAGCAGCGTAGTTGGCGGGGGGGCCCCAGATACGCAGTATTTT. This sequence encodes CASSVVGGGAPDTQYF.